These 17 T cell receptor beta chains were sequenced from one sample in a study of T cell changes during pregnancy in multiple sclerosis. The protocol was immunoSEQ multiplex PCR, while the TCRdb copy is restricted to in-frame clones and leaves out a portion. The table shows roughly 30,000 clones, with more than 85% occurring only once. The sample was CD4+ T cells from peripheral blood mononuclear cells, taken in the second trimester of pregnancy. The origin of the receptors is a female donor with multiple sclerosis, enrolled in a pregnancy study.

The chain is built from TRBV6-1 and TRBJ1-4, with TRBD1 as a possible D gene (6 bases). Germline V CDR1 and CDR2: MNHNS, SASEGT. This CDR3 spans 14 amino acids. V was clipped by 6 bases and J by 5 bases, with 13 bases between them. CDR3 nucleotide sequence: TGTGCCAGCAGAGAGACAGGAAGGAATGAAAAACTGTTTTTT. This encodes CASRETGRNEKLFF.

The genes are TRBV9 and TRBJ1-1; 8 bases line up with TRBD1. The CDR3 is 15 amino acids. The ends lost 3 bases at V and 3 bases at J; junction bases unmatched: 7. Germline lookup yields CDR1 SGDLS and CDR2 YYNGEE. The CDR3 nucleotides are TGTGCCAGCAGCGCAACAGGGGGGCCTGACACTGAAGCTTTCTTT. It yields the protein CASSATGGPDTEAFF.

This rearrangement joins TRBV30 to TRBJ1-5, with 8 bases matching TRBD1. Germline assignment: CDR1 GTSNPN and CDR2 SVGIG (reference sequence). The V segment lost 7 bases and the J segment 6 bases; nucleotides outside the gene matches: 5. The CDR3 runs to 12 residues. The CDR3 spells CASDRDCQPQHF. The CDR3 DNA follows: TGTGCCTCGGACAGGGATTGTCAGCCCCAGCATTTT.

The chain combines TRBV6-1 with TRBJ1-3; D not resolved. Trimming shortened V by 2 bases and J by 2 bases, and 10 bases separated the two germline ends. The CDR3 is made up of 15 amino acids. CDR1 and CDR2 from the germline V gene are MNHNS and SASEGT. DNA of the CDR3: TGTGCCAGCAGTGAAAGGAGGGAGGCTGGAAACACCATATATTTT. Translating it yields CASSERREAGNTIYF.

CDR3 loop: CASSSVDTTSGANVLTF. The DNA for the CDR3 is TGTGCCAGCAGCTCCGTTGACACGACCTCTGGGGCCAACGTCCTGACTTTC. The chain carries TRBV5-5 and TRBJ2-6, with no clear D. CDR1 and CDR2 from the germline V gene are SGHKS and YYEKEE (reference sequence). V lost 3 bases and J lost 0, with 13 bases in between. The CDR3 spans 17 residues.

The chain recombines TRBV6-5 with TRBJ2-7; possibly TRBD1 for D (6 bases). V shed 5 bases and J shed 1 base, with 12 bases lying between them. Germline lookup yields CDR1 MNHEY and CDR2 SVGAGI. The CDR3 has 14 amino acids. As DNA, the CDR3 is TGTGCCAGCAGTCAGCAGGGGCAGTCCTACGAGCAGTACTTC. Amino acid sequence: CASSQQGQSYEQYF.

The chain recombines TRBV28 with TRBJ2-7; D ambiguous. Between the trimmed V and J ends, which lost 3 bases and 3 bases, there was a span of 6 bases. The V gene's germline CDR1 is MDHEN and CDR2 SYDVKM. The CDR3 covers 12 residues. In DNA form, the CDR3 reads TGTGCCAGCAGTTTCTATCTCTACGAGCAGTACTTC. Protein: CASSFYLYEQYF.

CDR3 sequence: CASLASTPTDTQYF. For the CDR3, the DNA is TGCGCCAGTCTAGCGTCCACCCCCACAGATACGCAGTATTTT. The chain recombines TRBV5-1 with TRBJ2-3; a weak D match, TRBD2 (6 bases). Trimming cost V 8 bases and J 2 bases, with 15 bases left between them. The CDR3 consists of 14 residues. The germline V gene has CDR1 SGHRS and CDR2 YFSETQ.

The chain couples TRBV30 to TRBJ2-3, with TRBD2 identical over 8 bases. The CDR3 consists of 14 residues. Germline V gene lookup returns CDR1 GTSNPN and CDR2 SVGIG (reference sequence). Trimming removed 6 bases from V and 1 base from J; junction bases left unmatched: 6. The CDR3 here is CACIGSGGTDTQYF. The CDR3 bases are TGTGCCTGCATAGGTAGCGGGGGCACAGATACGCAGTATTTT.

For the CDR3, the DNA is TGTGCCAGCAGCCCGAGGGGGGGATCAGATACGCAGTATTTT. It translates to CASSPRGGSDTQYF. This chain joins TRBV6-6 and TRBJ2-3; weak D call: TRBD2 (7 bases). V was pared by 6 bases and J by 4 bases, with 14 bases between. Germline CDR1 MNHNY, CDR2 SVGAGI (reference sequence). The CDR3 covers 14 residues.

Regarding this clone: The same CDR3 arises from other DNA sequences in this sample as well. This CDR3 is CASSLRGVSTDTQYF. CDR3 nucleotide sequence: TGCGCCAGCAGCTTACGCGGAGTGAGCACAGATACGCAGTATTTT. The J gene is TRBJ2-3, the V gene TRBV5-1; no clear D gene. The ends were cut back, 2 bases at V and 0 bases at J, with 10 bases in the middle. The CDR3 is 15 amino acids. Germline V gene sequence: CDR1 SGHRS, CDR2 YFSETQ.

This chain uses TRBV13 with TRBJ2-7, with no clear D. This CDR3 comprises 13 residues. Germline lookup yields CDR1 PRHDT and CDR2 FYEKMQ (reference sequence). The V gene lost 2 bases and the J gene lost 5 bases, with 10 bases spanning the gap. The chain's CDR3 is CASSLRPEDEQYF. The CDR3 nucleotides are TGTGCCAGCAGCTTACGGCCAGAGGACGAGCAGTACTTC.

The rearrangement joins TRBV19 to TRBJ2-3; 8 bases match TRBD1. Per germline, CDR1 LNHDA and CDR2 SQIVND (reference sequence). The CDR3 has 15 amino acids. With 1 base clipped from V and 5 bases from J, the junction kept 5 bases outside the gene matches. CDR3 in DNA: TGTGCCAGTAGTATAGGGCAGGGGGCGGGAGATACGCAGTATTTT. It codes for CASSIGQGAGDTQYF.

The V call is TRBV5-1, the J call TRBJ2-7; TRBD2 aligns across 9 bases. This CDR3 contains 17 residues. Unmatched junction bases numbered 7, after V lost 0 bases and J lost 0 bases. Germline loops: CDR1 SGHRS, CDR2 YFSETQ. The CDR3 region has the DNA TGCGCCAGCAGCTTGGCCGGGGTAGCGGGAGCCTCCTACGAGCAGTACTTC. This translates into CASSLAGVAGASYEQYF.

V is TRBV19 and J is TRBJ2-2; D is possibly TRBD1 (6 bases). Trimming left V 1 base short and J 6 bases short, with 12 bases between. Germline-derived CDR1 and CDR2 are LNHDA and SQIVND (reference sequence). The CDR3 consists of 15 residues. The CDR3 sequence is CASSIGARGAGELFF. DNA of the CDR3: TGTGCCAGTAGTATAGGGGCCAGGGGCGCCGGGGAGCTGTTTTTT.

This chain joins TRBV30 and TRBJ1-1, with a weak D call TRBD1 (6 bases). Per germline, CDR1 GTSNPN and CDR2 SVGIG (reference sequence). The V end lost 5 bases, the J end lost 10 bases, and 11 bases lay between the germline ends. There are 10 residues in the CDR3. CDR3 residues: CAWEGQGAFF. Written as DNA, the CDR3 is TGTGCCTGGGAGGGACAAGGAGCTTTCTTT.

The chain couples TRBV27 to TRBJ2-7, with D perhaps TRBD1 (6 bases). CDR1 MNHEY and CDR2 SMNVEV come from the germline V gene (reference sequence). The CDR3 length is 14 residues. V gave up 6 bases and J gave up 2 bases, with 14 bases separating them. CDR3 loop: CASSASTGTYEQYF. Here the CDR3 DNA reads TGTGCCAGCAGCGCGTCGACAGGAACCTACGAGCAGTACTTC.